These 10 T cell receptor beta chains share one sample of origin, sequenced in a study of CD8 T cells in Susac syndrome. Reverse transcription of roughly 0.45 to 1 ug RNA was carried out with random hexamers. TCRdb re-analysed the immunoSEQ multiplex PCR reads in MiXCR, keeping a single row per CDR3 protein. The sample holds over 150,000 distinct CDR3 sequences, 93% seen once. Material for sequencing was CD4+ T cells from PBMCs. The receptors were sampled from a human donor with multiple sclerosis.

The chain combines TRBV12-3 or TRBV12-4 with TRBJ2-4, with no clear D. The CDR3 consists of 11 residues. Trimming took off 2 bases at V and 8 bases at J, with 4 bases between the two ends. The CDR3 spells CASSLTDIQYF. CDR3 nucleotides: TGTGCCAGCAGTTTAACGGACATTCAGTACTTC.

The genes are TRBV27 and TRBJ2-7, with D possibly TRBD1 on 6 matching bases. Trimming took 2 bases from V and 4 from J, leaving 6 bases between them. Germline lookup yields CDR1 MNHEY and CDR2 SMNVEV (reference sequence). The CDR3 runs to 12 residues. DNA for the CDR3: TGTGCCAGCAGTTTAACAGGGTACGAGCAGTACTTC. This gives the protein CASSLTGYEQYF.

The V and J genes are TRBV14 and TRBJ2-7; 7 nucleotides match TRBD1. The V gene's germline CDR1 is SGHDN and CDR2 FVKESK. CDR3 size: 12 residues. V shed 1 base, J shed 10 bases, and the junction held 4 bases outside the gene matches. In DNA, the CDR3 is TGTGCCAGCAGCCAAGCTGACAGGGTACAGTACTTC. It specifies CASSQADRVQYF.

This clonotype came up a few times. The J gene is TRBJ1-3, the V gene TRBV2; no clear D gene. The CDR3 totals 12 residues. CDR1 and CDR2 (germline): SNHLY, FYNNEI. The V gene lost 5 bases and the J gene lost 0 bases, with 2 bases spanning the gap. The CDR3 spells CASSPSGNTIYF. CDR3 in DNA: TGTGCCAGCAGTCCCTCTGGAAACACCATATATTTT.

The chain joins TRBV27 to TRBJ2-2; possibly TRBD1 for D (6 bases). Germline CDR1 and CDR2: MNHEY and SMNVEV (reference sequence). The length of the CDR3 is 13 residues. Trimming took 3 bases from V and 6 from J, leaving 8 bases between them. CDR3 residues: CASSFNRAGELFF. For the CDR3, the DNA is TGTGCCAGCAGTTTTAACAGGGCCGGGGAGCTGTTTTTT.

The chain combines TRBV5-1 with TRBJ1-2; the D is unclear. The V gene's germline CDR1 is SGHRS and CDR2 YFSETQ. This CDR3 is built from 15 residues. V lost 1 base, J lost 2 bases, and 12 bases lay in between. The CDR3 nucleotides are TGCGCCAGCAGCTTGCGGACGGATGTCAACTATGGCTACACCTTC. Residues: CASSLRTDVNYGYTF.

The chain has TRBV2 and TRBJ1-2; no clear D gene. Per the germline V gene, CDR1 is SNHLY and CDR2 is FYNNEI. Between the trimmed V and J ends, which lost 5 bases and 0 bases, there was a span of 13 bases. The CDR3 contains 15 residues. The CDR3 nucleotides are TGTGCCAGCAGTTCCGACCGGTCTTCTAACTATGGCTACACCTTC. Protein product: CASSSDRSSNYGYTF.

The chain links TRBV20-1 to TRBJ1-1; no reliable D call. There are 13 residues in the CDR3. Germline loops: CDR1 DFQATT, CDR2 SNEGSKA (reference sequence). CDR3 sequence: CNPEIRENTEAFF. CDR3 DNA: TGCAACCCAGAGATCCGGGAGAACACTGAAGCTTTCTTT.

The rearrangement uses TRBV7-3 and TRBJ2-1, with 9 bases fitting TRBD2. Germline CDR1 SGHTA, CDR2 FQGTGA. J was trimmed by 7 bases and V by 5 bases; bases with no gene match: 9. The CDR3 length is 15 residues. DNA for the CDR3: TGTGCCAGCAGCCTCGGCGAAACTAGCGGGAATGAGCAGTTCTTC. Its translation: CASSLGETSGNEQFF.

The rearrangement joins TRBV28 to TRBJ1-1, with unresolved D. V was cut by 3 bases and J by 10 bases, with 18 bases left in between. CDR3 length equals 14 residues. Germline V CDR1 and CDR2: MDHEN, SYDVKM. Here the CDR3 DNA reads TGTGCCAGCAGTTTGAGGAAAGTAACCTTTATAGCTTTCTTT. Translating gives CASSLRKVTFIAFF.